One and the same sample provided the 8 T cell receptor beta chains below, sequenced in a study of blood T cell repertoires in COVID-19. Profiled with immunoSEQ multiplex PCR; TCRdb holds only in-frame clones, not every one. The table shows approximately 200,000 clones, with about 86% occurring only once. Material for sequencing was peripheral blood. Receptors originate from a man aged 18 to 29 with active or convalescent COVID-19.

The chain couples TRBV14 to TRBJ1-2; the match to TRBD1 covers 9 bases. Germline lookup yields CDR1 SGHDN and CDR2 FVKESK. With V trimmed by 3 bases and J by 7 bases, 6 bases remained unmatched. CDR3 length: 14 residues. The CDR3 DNA follows: TGTGCCAGCAGCCAGGACAGGGGAAGAGGTGGCTACACCTTC. Translating it yields CASSQDRGRGGYTF.

CDR3 protein: CASSQGTGRRNTGELFF. As DNA, the CDR3 is TGCGCCAGCAGCCAGGGAACCGGGAGGAGGAACACCGGGGAGCTGTTTTTT. The gene calls are TRBV4-3 and TRBJ2-2; 7 nucleotides align to TRBD2. V shed 3 bases, J shed 1 base, and the junction held 8 bases outside the gene matches. Germline CDR1 and CDR2: LGHNA and YSLEER. The CDR3 sequence is 17 residues long.

This rearrangement joins TRBV19 to TRBJ1-5, with D perhaps TRBD1 (6 bases). CDR3 length: 14 residues. Deletions cut 5 bases from V and 7 bases from J, with 15 bases between. Germline V lookup: CDR1 LNHDA, CDR2 SQIVND (reference sequence). The CDR3 here is CASSLTAGVQPQHF. CDR3 nucleotide sequence: TGTGCCAGTAGTTTGACGGCAGGGGTACAGCCCCAGCATTTT.

J is TRBJ1-5 and V is TRBV6-4; D is possibly TRBD1 (6 bases). Germline loops: CDR1 MRHNA, CDR2 SNTAGT. Trimming took off 3 bases at V and 6 bases at J, with 15 bases between the two ends. CDR3 length: 15 amino acids. CDR3 nucleotide sequence: TGTGCCAGCAGTGAGGGTGGGGGCGACAGTCAGCCCCAGCATTTT. This translates into CASSEGGGDSQPQHF.

This clone came up a few times. The V and J genes are TRBV11-2 and TRBJ1-6, with TRBD1 identical over 7 bases. The V gene's germline CDR1 is SGHAT and CDR2 FQNNGV. Trimming at V came to 3 bases and at J to 6 bases, leaving 5 bases not matched to a gene. CDR3 length equals 15 residues. The CDR3 protein is CASSFLRDSNSPLHF. CDR3 nucleotide sequence: TGTGCCAGCAGCTTTCTGCGGGACAGTAATTCACCCCTCCACTTT.

This clone occurred a few times. The chain recombines TRBV27 with TRBJ1-2; D is unclear. V gave up 2 bases and J gave up 8 bases, with 15 bases separating them. Germline CDR1 MNHEY, CDR2 SMNVEV (reference sequence). The CDR3 consists of 14 residues. The CDR3 DNA is TGTGCCAGCAGTTTACGGGGAATCTCGGGCGGCTACACCTTC. As protein: CASSLRGISGGYTF.

The chain combines TRBV19 with TRBJ1-4, with TRBD1 identical over 9 bases. The CDR3 length is 14 residues. CDR1 and CDR2 (germline): LNHDA, SQIVND (reference sequence). Trimming cost V 6 bases and J 8 bases; bases outside gene matches: 7. CDR3: CASSFGTGREKLFF. In nucleotides, the CDR3 is TGTGCCAGTAGCTTCGGGACAGGGAGGGAAAAACTGTTTTTT.

This clone was detected a few times. The CDR3 region is CAISAVQGNSGNTIYF. The DNA of the CDR3 is TGTGCCATCAGTGCCGTACAGGGAAACTCTGGAAACACCATATATTTT. This rearrangement joins TRBV10-3 to TRBJ1-3; D possibly corresponds to TRBD1 (6 bases). V gave up 4 bases and J gave up 0 bases, with 13 bases separating them. CDR3 length: 16 amino acids. The germline V gene has CDR1 ENHRY and CDR2 SYGVKD.